This passage covers 31 T cell receptor beta chains from one sample sequenced in a study of Graves' ophthalmopathy and Graves' hyperthyroidism. Investigators amplified TCR beta CDR3 regions from RNA transcripts. First-round RT-PCR used HTBI primers; second-round multiplex PCR followed. TCRdb re-called the multiplex PCR reads through MiXCR, storing one row per CDR3 protein. The sample carries nearly 400,000 distinct CDR3 sequences, approximately 16% recorded once. The sequenced sample consisted of peripheral blood. The receptor source for this set is a woman aged 18-30 years with Graves' ophthalmopathy.

Ten or more counts support this clonotype. The chain is built from TRBV12-3 or TRBV12-4 and TRBJ2-2; TRBD2 matches 9 bases. The CDR3 consists of 16 residues. The trim removed 6 bases at V and 4 bases at J, leaving 9 bases unmatched. CDR3 bases: TGTGCCAGCAGCCGGATTAGCGGGGGCCCCACCGGGGAGCTGTTTTTT. Amino acids: CASSRISGGPTGELFF.

This clonotype came up many times. This rearrangement joins TRBV6-2 or TRBV6-3 to TRBJ1-2; no reliable D call. V lost 0 bases to trimming and J lost 7 bases, with 9 bases between them. The CDR3 runs 13 residues. Looked up from germline, CDR1 is MNHEY and CDR2 is SVGEGT. In DNA form, the CDR3 reads TGTGCCAGCAGTTACTCGAGGGTCGGTGGCTACACCTTC. It encodes CASSYSRVGGYTF.

This sequence joins TRBV11-2 and TRBJ2-7, with D possibly matching TRBD1 (5 bases). In germline, CDR1 is SGHAT, CDR2 FQNNGV. The V end lost 0 bases, the J end lost 4 bases, and 13 bases lay between the germline ends. CDR3 size: 15 residues. The CDR3 nucleotides are TGTGCCAGCAGCTTAGATTGGGGAAGGGGTTACGAGCAGTACTTC. Encoded protein: CASSLDWGRGYEQYF. Combining the CDR3 with reference TRBV11-2 and TRBJ2-7 gives the whole variable domain EAGVAQSPRYKIIEKRQSVAFWCNPISGHATLYWYQQILGQGPKLLIQFQNNGVVDDSQLPKDRFSAERLKGVDSTLKIQPAKLEDSAVYLCASSLDWGRGYEQYFGPGTRLTVT.

This clonotype was detected many times. The chain uses TRBV24-1 and TRBJ1-5; D is possibly TRBD1 (6 bases). In germline, CDR1 is KGHDR, CDR2 SFDVKD. With 8 bases removed from V and 4 bases from J, the gap between germline ends came to 11 bases. The CDR3 extends over 13 amino acids. CDR3 loop: CATTTGPNQPQHF. The CDR3 DNA sequence: TGTGCCACCACCACAGGGCCTAATCAGCCCCAGCATTTT.

V is TRBV15 and J is TRBJ2-7; possibly TRBD2 for D (6 bases). The V end lost 4 bases, the J end lost 8 bases, and 9 bases lay between the germline ends. The germline CDR1 and CDR2 sequences are LNHNV and YYDKDF (reference sequence). The CDR3 is 11 amino acids. The CDR3 is CATSIGGQQYF. CDR3 nucleotides: TGTGCCACCAGCATCGGGGGTCAGCAGTACTTC. Filled out from reference TRBV15 and TRBJ2-7, the complete variable domain reads DAMVIQNPRYQVTQFGKPVTLSCSQTLNHNVMYWYQQKSSQAPKLLFHYYDKDFNNEADTPDNFQSRRPNTSFCFLDIRSPGLGDTAMYLCATSIGGQQYFGPGTRLTVT.

This clonotype was seen ten or more times. This chain links TRBV29-1 with TRBJ1-6, with D unresolved. CDR1 is SQVTM, CDR2 ANQGSEA, per germline. This CDR3 comprises 19 residues. V was clipped by 3 bases and J by 7 bases, with 28 bases between them. The CDR3 DNA follows: TGCAGCGTTGATGAACCCCCCCTCCGACGGAGAAAGGTCAATTCACCCCTCCACTTT. Translation: CSVDEPPLRRRKVNSPLHF.

The sample holds many counts of this clonotype. The V gene is TRBV6-5, the J gene TRBJ2-7; 8 positions match TRBD1. The germline gives CDR1 MNHEY, CDR2 SVGAGI. The CDR3 contains 16 residues. The junction had 10 bases not matched to a gene; V was cut back by 0 bases and J by 6 bases. CDR3: CASSYSRYGQGSEQYF. The CDR3 bases are TGTGCCAGCAGTTACTCGAGGTACGGACAGGGAAGCGAGCAGTACTTC.

This clonotype showed up many times. This chain links TRBV6-1 with TRBJ2-3, with D possibly matching TRBD2 (5 bases). The CDR3 consists of 14 residues. The V end lost 0 bases, the J end lost 1 base, and 5 bases lay between the germline ends. Germline assignment: CDR1 MNHNS and CDR2 SASEGT. The CDR3 here is CASSEAGGTDTQYF. The CDR3 DNA reads TGTGCCAGCAGTGAAGCGGGAGGCACAGATACGCAGTATTTT.

In this sample, this clonotype turned up many times. The V gene is TRBV2, the J gene TRBJ2-7; the D gene is possibly TRBD1 (5 bases). V gave up 3 bases and J gave up 7 bases, with 16 bases separating them. CDR1 is SNHLY and CDR2 is FYNNEI in the germline V gene. The CDR3 totals 14 residues. DNA of the CDR3: TGTGCCAGCAGTGATACTCCGCAGGGAACAGAGCAGTACTTC. Its translation is CASSDTPQGTEQYF.

The genes are TRBV6-1 and TRBJ2-5; D possibly corresponds to TRBD1 (6 bases). V was clipped by 5 bases and J by 5 bases, with 12 bases between them. Germline V gene lookup returns CDR1 MNHNS and CDR2 SASEGT. This CDR3 contains 13 residues. The CDR3 loop reads CASSPGVVETQYF. The CDR3 DNA follows: TGTGCCAGCAGTCCAGGGGTAGTGGAGACCCAGTACTTC.

This clonotype was picked up many times. DNA of the CDR3: TGTGCCAGCAGTTTACGACAGGGGGCGGTCCATAATTCACCCCTCCACTTT. The encoded protein is CASSLRQGAVHNSPLHF. The V and J genes are TRBV7-2 and TRBJ1-6, with 10 nucleotides matching TRBD1. There are 17 residues in the CDR3. The J segment lost 5 bases and the V segment lost 6 bases, leaving 10 bases of the junction unmatched. Germline-derived CDR1 and CDR2 are SGHTA and FQGNSA.

This clonotype was recorded many times. The CDR3 coding sequence is TGTGCCAGCAGCCAAGTTCGGGGGACAGGGGGCTACGAGCAGTACTTC. It encodes CASSQVRGTGGYEQYF. The chain links TRBV3-1 to TRBJ2-7; 11 nucleotides match TRBD1. Trimming at V came to 1 base and at J to 3 bases, leaving 5 bases not matched to a gene. Germline CDR1 is LGHDT and CDR2 is YNNKEL (reference sequence). The CDR3 is 16 amino acids.

This clonotype has ten or more counts. The chain links TRBV6-5 to TRBJ2-2; TRBD1 matches at 7 bases. Unmatched junction bases numbered 9, after V lost 4 bases and J lost 4 bases. Germline CDR1 reads MNHEY; CDR2 reads SVGAGI. There are 16 residues in the CDR3. CDR3 sequence reads: CASSSETGLGTGELFF. CDR3 bases: TGTGCCAGCAGTTCGGAGACAGGGTTAGGCACCGGGGAGCTGTTTTTT.

J is TRBJ1-1 and V is TRBV28; D not certain. The CDR3 has 14 amino acids. The V end lost 4 bases, the J end lost 7 bases, and 16 bases lay between the germline ends. Germline loops: CDR1 MDHEN, CDR2 SYDVKM. The CDR3 reads CASSSPVAVSEAFF. Written as DNA, the CDR3 is TGTGCCAGCAGTTCCCCGGTAGCCGTGAGTGAAGCTTTCTTT.

This clonotype has ten or more counts. V gene TRBV30 combines with J gene TRBJ1-5; D may be TRBD1 (5 bases). V was pared by 0 bases and J by 4 bases, with 16 bases between. This CDR3 is built from 16 residues. Germline CDR1 GTSNPN, CDR2 SVGIG (reference sequence). The CDR3 DNA follows: TGTGCCTGGAGTGTACGAGGAAAAGGGGCAAATCAGCCCCAGCATTTT. Amino acid sequence: CAWSVRGKGANQPQHF.

CDR3: CASRHYTEAFF. CDR3 sequence (DNA): TGTGCCTCCAGGCATTACACTGAAGCTTTCTTT. The chain uses TRBV28 and TRBJ1-1; no definite D call. The CDR3 sequence is 11 residues long. Germline V gives CDR1 MDHEN, CDR2 SYDVKM. Trimming removed 11 bases at V and 3 bases at J, with 10 bases between.

The table lists this clonotype with many counts. The V gene is TRBV11-2, the J gene TRBJ2-5; possibly TRBD1 or TRBD2 for D (6 bases each). Germline CDR1 is SGHAT and CDR2 is FQNNGV. This CDR3 has 15 residues. V was pared by 4 bases and J by 2 bases, with 14 bases between. The CDR3 region is CASSSVLGGQETQYF. The CDR3, as DNA: TGTGCCAGCAGCTCGGTATTAGGGGGGCAAGAGACCCAGTACTTC.

The chain combines TRBV6-1 with TRBJ2-5; TRBD2 matches 13 bases. The CDR3 is made up of 16 amino acids. The ends lost 4 bases at V and 5 bases at J; junction bases unmatched: 7. Germline V lookup: CDR1 MNHNS, CDR2 SASEGT. The CDR3 is CASSALAGGLGETQYF. The CDR3 DNA reads TGTGCCAGCAGTGCACTAGCGGGGGGGCTAGGGGAGACCCAGTACTTC.

This clonotype has at least ten counts. The chain has TRBV11-2 and TRBJ1-1; D possibly corresponds to TRBD1 (5 bases). The CDR3 totals 18 residues. V lost 0 bases to trimming and J lost 4 bases, with 21 bases between them. The germline CDR1 and CDR2 sequences are SGHAT and FQNNGV. The CDR3 DNA follows: TGTGCCAGCAGCTTAGAGGGTGGGCAGGGCGGTACGTTCACTGAAGCTTTCTTT. Its protein is CASSLEGGQGGTFTEAFF.

The chain uses TRBV27 and TRBJ2-7; the match to TRBD2 covers 8 bases. Germline-derived CDR1 and CDR2 are MNHEY and SMNVEV (reference sequence). Unmatched junction bases numbered 20, after V lost 3 bases and J lost 1 base. This CDR3 spans 20 amino acids. The CDR3 coding sequence is TGTGCCAGCAGTTTTTCCCTGACAGAAGCAGCGGGAGAGAAATCCTACGAGCAGTACTTC. Protein product: CASSFSLTEAAGEKSYEQYF.

This clonotype has at least ten counts. J is TRBJ2-5 and V is TRBV19; D is perhaps TRBD2 (7 bases). V lost 7 bases to trimming and J lost 2 bases, with 17 bases between them. CDR1 is LNHDA and CDR2 is SQIVND in the germline V gene (reference sequence). This CDR3 has 15 residues. The CDR3 sequence is CASTRGGGRQETQYF. The DNA of the CDR3 is TGTGCCAGTACTAGAGGGGGGGGTCGGCAAGAGACCCAGTACTTC.

This clonotype was seen ten or more times. The chain carries TRBV3-1 and TRBJ2-7, with 9 nucleotides matching TRBD2. Germline CDR1 and CDR2: LGHDT and YNNKEL (reference sequence). CDR3 length: 15 residues. V lost 1 base and J lost 2; bases outside the gene matches: 3. The CDR3 DNA sequence: TGTGCCAGCAGCCAAGGTTCTAGCGGGGCCTACGAGCAGTACTTC. Translation: CASSQGSSGAYEQYF.

This clonotype was observed at least ten times. The rearrangement joins TRBV19 to TRBJ1-1, with no clear D. Germline CDR1 and CDR2: LNHDA and SQIVND (reference sequence). The CDR3 sequence is 12 residues long. Between the trimmed V and J ends, which lost 3 bases and 4 bases, there was a span of 6 bases. CDR3 DNA: TGTGCCAGTAGTATTTACGGCACTGAAGCTTTCTTT. Its protein product is CASSIYGTEAFF. Supplemented by reference TRBV19 and TRBJ1-1, the full variable domain reads DGGITQSPKYLFRKEGQNVTLSCEQNLNHDAMYWYRQDPGQGLRLIYYSQIVNDFQKGDIAEGYSVSREKKESFPLTVTSAQKNPTAFYLCASSIYGTEAFFGQGTRLTVV.

This clonotype appeared many times. This chain joins TRBV11-2 and TRBJ2-2, with D unclear. This CDR3 spans 17 amino acids. Deletions cut 4 bases from V and 2 bases from J, with 17 bases between. Germline-derived CDR1 and CDR2 are SGHAT and FQNNGV. The CDR3 nucleotides read TGTGCCAGCAGCTCTCGCCGACGCCAAGATAACACCGGGGAGCTGTTTTTT. It yields the protein CASSSRRRQDNTGELFF.

The table lists this clonotype with many counts. J is TRBJ2-7 and V is TRBV6-2 or TRBV6-3; the D call may be TRBD1 or TRBD2 (5 bases each). Germline CDR1 MNHEY, CDR2 SVGEGT. The length of the CDR3 is 13 residues. V lost 6 bases and J 4 bases, leaving 13 bases between the germline ends. The CDR3 nucleotides are TGTGCCAGCAGCATACCGGGACCTTACGAGCAGTACTTC. This codes for CASSIPGPYEQYF.

This clonotype was seen many times. This sequence joins TRBV11-2 and TRBJ2-7, with 8 nucleotides matching TRBD2. V lost 1 base and J lost 4; bases outside the gene matches: 6. Germline V gene lookup returns CDR1 SGHAT and CDR2 FQNNGV. The CDR3 contains 15 residues. CDR3 in amino acids: CASSLVGGGIYEQYF. The CDR3 DNA reads TGTGCCAGCAGCTTAGTCGGGGGGGGTATTTACGAGCAGTACTTC.

This clonotype was counted many times. The V and J genes are TRBV6-2 or TRBV6-3 and TRBJ2-7; D unresolved. CDR3 length equals 13 residues. V lost 7 bases and J lost 3, with 13 bases in between. Per the germline V gene, CDR1 is MNHEY and CDR2 is SVGEGT. The CDR3 loop reads CASTKDAYYEQYF. For the CDR3, the DNA is TGTGCCAGCACTAAGGACGCCTACTACGAGCAGTACTTC.

This clonotype was counted many times. The rearrangement uses TRBV9 and TRBJ1-6; TRBD1 matches at 9 bases. Germline V gene lookup returns CDR1 SGDLS and CDR2 YYNGEE. Losses at the gene ends were 4 bases for V and 0 bases for J; bases not matched to a gene: 5. CDR3 size: 17 residues. The CDR3 DNA follows: TGTGCCAGCAGCCCCCGGACAGGGGCCTCCTATAATTCACCCCTCCACTTT. This gives the protein CASSPRTGASYNSPLHF.

This clonotype showed up many times. The J gene is TRBJ1-1, the V gene TRBV19; D gene ambiguous. The germline V and J ends were trimmed by 0 bases and 10 bases, with 15 bases remaining between them. The CDR3 totals 14 residues. Per the germline V gene, CDR1 is LNHDA and CDR2 is SQIVND (reference sequence). CDR3 in amino acids: CASSIDPIPLGAFF. The CDR3 DNA follows: TGTGCCAGTAGTATAGATCCGATACCTCTAGGAGCTTTCTTT.

This clonotype was found many times. V and J are TRBV7-6 and TRBJ2-7; TRBD1 agrees at 11 bases. V lost 3 bases and J lost 5; bases outside the gene matches: 6. Germline V gene lookup returns CDR1 SGHVS and CDR2 FNYEAQ. The CDR3 extends over 15 amino acids. The CDR3 DNA reads as TGTGCCAGCAGCTTGGCCGGGACAGGGGGTGACGAGCAGTACTTC. It yields the protein CASSLAGTGGDEQYF.

In this sample, this clonotype turned up many times. This sequence joins TRBV12-3 or TRBV12-4 and TRBJ1-5; D is possibly TRBD1 (5 bases). Trimming took 4 bases from V and 0 from J, leaving 19 bases between them. The CDR3 extends over 18 amino acids. The CDR3, as DNA: TGTGCCAGCAGTTCCCCGGGGGGGGGGTTATATAGCAATCAGCCCCAGCATTTT. Its protein product is CASSSPGGGLYSNQPQHF.